Each of the 9 T cell receptor beta chains below was sequenced from the same sample in a study of human T cells and chemical hapten exposure. MiXCR was run by TCRdb on the 5' RACE reads, yielding one entry per CDR3 protein. Of tens of thousands of distinct CDR3 sequences listed, about 8.4% are singletons. Blood, whole and unfractionated, served as the source for total RNA extraction. The origin of the receptors is a male donor in good health.

The V and J genes are TRBV12-3 or TRBV12-4 and TRBJ2-7; D uncertain. Trimming took off 1 base at V and 7 bases at J, with 11 bases between the two ends. The CDR3 is 13 amino acids. This CDR3 is CASSLEYGYEQYF. The DNA for the CDR3 is TGTGCCAGCAGTTTAGAATACGGCTATGAGCAGTACTTC.

The table lists this clonotype with a few counts. The chain links TRBV12-3 or TRBV12-4 to TRBJ2-3; no clear D gene. Trimming shortened V by 5 bases and J by 4 bases, and 13 bases separated the two germline ends. CDR3 length equals 14 residues. CDR3 protein: CASSPRRDPDTQYF. The CDR3 DNA follows: TGTGCCAGCAGTCCTAGGCGCGACCCAGATACGCAGTATTTT.

This clonotype has a count of ten or more. This chain connects TRBV3-1 to TRBJ2-7; unclear D gene. The CDR3 extends over 17 amino acids. Trimming left V 3 bases short and J 2 bases short, with 20 bases between. CDR1 and CDR2 (germline): LGHDT, YNNKEL (reference sequence). CDR3 sequence: CASSQASSDQAAYEQYF. CDR3 DNA sequence: TGTGCCAGCAGCCAGGCATCCTCGGACCAGGCCGCCTACGAGCAGTACTTC.

V is TRBV19 and J is TRBJ2-2; TRBD2 aligns across 9 bases. CDR3 length equals 18 residues. Germline assignment: CDR1 LNHDA and CDR2 SQIVND (reference sequence). J was trimmed by 0 bases and V by 1 base; bases with no gene match: 6. The CDR3 region is CASSIGLAGRPNTGELFF. The CDR3 DNA is TGTGCCAGTAGTATAGGTCTAGCGGGGCGCCCGAACACCGGGGAGCTGTTTTTT.

This clonotype was seen more than once but under ten times. V is TRBV28 and J is TRBJ1-6; D unresolved. With 2 bases removed from V and 0 bases from J, the gap between germline ends came to 5 bases. This CDR3 is 15 amino acids long. Germline V CDR1 and CDR2: MDHEN, SYDVKM. CDR3 sequence reads: CASSLTGSYNSPLHF. The CDR3 DNA reads as TGTGCCAGCAGTTTAACGGGCTCCTATAATTCACCCCTCCACTTT.

This clonotype showed up just a few times. This chain's CDR3 is CASSFARGTTHNEQFF. The DNA for the CDR3 is TGTGCCAGCAGCTTCGCGAGGGGGACCACCCACAATGAGCAGTTCTTC. The V and J genes are TRBV7-9 and TRBJ2-1; TRBD1 might be the D (6 bases). CDR3 size: 16 residues. Germline CDR1 SEHNR, CDR2 FQNEAQ (reference sequence). Trimming took off 3 bases at V and 5 bases at J, with 17 bases between the two ends.

V usage is TRBV2 and J usage is TRBJ2-3; TRBD1 matches at 8 bases. The ends lost 4 bases at V and 0 bases at J; junction bases unmatched: 12. The CDR3 runs to 18 residues. Germline V lookup: CDR1 SNHLY, CDR2 FYNNEI. CDR3 residues: CASSGFGTGASSTDTQYF. CDR3 bases: TGTGCCAGCAGTGGGTTTGGGACAGGCGCCTCTAGCACAGATACGCAGTATTTT.

This clonotype was seen a handful of times. The V call is TRBV20-1, the J call TRBJ2-1; 10 nucleotides align to TRBD1. The germline V gene has CDR1 DFQATT and CDR2 SNEGSKA (reference sequence). V trimming: 5 bases; J trimming: 8 bases; junction bases outside the gene matches: 9. CDR3 size: 14 residues. The CDR3 bases are TGCAGTGCTCCCAGACAGGGGGCGCAGGATGAGCAGTTCTTC. It specifies CSAPRQGAQDEQFF.

This clonotype appeared many times. The chain carries TRBV11-1 and TRBJ2-7; a weak D match, TRBD2 (5 bases). This CDR3 has 11 amino acids. Trimming removed 3 bases from V and 5 bases from J, with 5 bases in between. Germline CDR1 SGHAT, CDR2 FQDESV (reference sequence). CDR3 nucleotides: TGTGCCAGCAGCTTCGGGGACGAGCAGTACTTC. Translating it yields CASSFGDEQYF.